This T cell receptor beta chain was identified during a study of beta chain features in type 1 diabetes. In the study overall: Cell yields, gender and age were similar in healthy donors and patients. All samples together contributed around 98,000,000 sorted cells for examination. General study results and limits: Researchers cautioned that cDNA sequencing could over-represent cells with high TCR expression.

From germline, CDR1 is SEHNR and CDR2 FQNEAQ (reference sequence). With 0 bases clipped from V and 4 bases from J, the junction kept 5 bases outside the gene matches. The CDR3 contains 16 residues. Expressed TCRB transcripts were sequenced because the isolated RNA had all been reverse transcribed beforehand. Some 1 million reads, on average, were obtained from stem cell-like memory T cell samples. The protocol was immunoSEQ multiplex PCR, while the TCRdb copy is restricted to in-frame clones and leaves out a portion. The repertoire holds tens of thousands of clones, about 32% seen once, with 0.45% to 0.55% in the top ten. This clone was counted between two and nine times. Its specificity is unknown.

This receptor was obtained from a woman younger than 30 in good health. Source material: stem cell memory CD4+ T cells from blood. V gene TRBV7-9 combines with J gene TRBJ2-7, with TRBD2 matching over 11 bases. In DNA, the CDR3 is TGTGCCAGCAGCTTAGCGTCGGCTAGCGGGAGGTACGAGCAGTACTTC. Its protein product is CASSLASASGRYEQYF.